This paragraph covers one TCR beta chain sequence. The protocol was immunoSEQ multiplex PCR, while the TCRdb copy is restricted to in-frame clones and leaves out a portion. Of about 140,000 clones listed, just over 90% are singletons. The sample is drawn from a study of T cell responses to AZD1222 COVID-19 vaccine. Source: peripheral blood, taken on day 0 of AZD1222 vaccination. The TCR comes from an adult in good health.

The CDR3 reads CASSPYTPSRGYTF. As DNA, the CDR3 is TGTGCCAGCAGCCCCTACACCCCGTCCAGGGGCTACACCTTC. V gene TRBV5-6 combines with J gene TRBJ1-2; no firm D call. Germline assignment: CDR1 SGHDT and CDR2 YYEEEE. The CDR3 is made up of 14 amino acids. The germline V and J ends were trimmed by 4 bases and 8 bases, with 18 bases remaining between them.